One sample yielded the 17 T cell receptor beta chains listed below, sequenced in a study of blood T cell repertoires in COVID-19. Sequencing was performed with immunoSEQ multiplex PCR; in TCRdb, only in-frame clones are kept and a portion is missing. The sample consists of more than 250,000 clones, around 86% of them appearing once. Material: peripheral blood. The source of these receptors is a middle-aged man with active or convalescent COVID-19.

J is TRBJ2-7 and V is TRBV28; TRBD1 might be the D (5 bases). V was pared by 6 bases and J by 0 bases, with 6 bases between. Germline loops: CDR1 MDHEN, CDR2 SYDVKM. This CDR3 region has 12 residues. The CDR3, as DNA: TGTGCCAGCAGGGACACCTCCTACGAGCAGTACTTC. This codes for CASRDTSYEQYF. The entire variable domain, with the rest obtained from reference TRBV28 and TRBJ2-7, is as follows: DVKVTQSSRYLVKRTGEKVFLECVQDMDHENMFWYRQDPGLGLRLIYFSYDVKMKEKGDIPEGYSVSREKKERFSLILESASTNQTSMYLCASRDTSYEQYFGPGTRLTVT.

The V gene is TRBV5-5, the J gene TRBJ1-6; D may be TRBD1 (5 bases). Trimming removed 1 base from V and 0 bases from J, with 11 bases in between. CDR1 is SGHKS, CDR2 YYEKEE, per germline (reference sequence). The CDR3 runs to 17 residues. The CDR3 protein is CASSLYDSSSYNSPLHF. CDR3 nucleotides: TGTGCCAGCAGCTTGTATGACAGCAGCTCCTATAATTCACCCCTCCACTTT.

This sequence joins TRBV7-9 and TRBJ2-1; 7 bases agree with TRBD1. The length of the CDR3 is 14 residues. CDR1 is SEHNR, CDR2 FQNEAQ, per germline (reference sequence). J was trimmed by 9 bases and V by 2 bases; bases with no gene match: 7. The CDR3 nucleotides read TGTGCCAGCAGCTTAACCGGGACAGCCTCTGAGCAGTTCTTC. Its protein is CASSLTGTASEQFF.

The chain has TRBV5-1 and TRBJ2-3, with D maybe TRBD1 (5 bases). Trimming pared 4 bases from V and 6 bases from J, leaving 15 bases between. This CDR3 comprises 14 residues. Germline loops: CDR1 SGHRS, CDR2 YFSETQ. The CDR3 nucleotides read TGCGCCAGCAGCACCATGGACACGCTGGATACGCAGTATTTT. This translates into CASSTMDTLDTQYF.

This chain uses TRBV7-9 with TRBJ2-7, with D perhaps matching TRBD2 (6 bases). The length of the CDR3 is 17 residues. The ends were cut back, 5 bases at V and 7 bases at J, with 27 bases in the middle. Looked up from germline, CDR1 is SEHNR and CDR2 is FQNEAQ (reference sequence). The DNA for the CDR3 is TGTGCCAGCAGCATAAGGAGTTCAGACGGGGGATCTCGGGAGCAGTACTTC. This gives the protein CASSIRSSDGGSREQYF.

The V and J genes are TRBV2 and TRBJ1-4, with D possibly being TRBD1 (5 bases). The CDR3 extends over 15 amino acids. Germline values: CDR1 SNHLY, CDR2 FYNNEI. Trimming cost V 7 bases and J 3 bases, with 15 bases left between them. The CDR3 sequence: CASIRDGGANEKLFF. In nucleotides, the CDR3 is TGTGCCAGCATCCGAGACGGGGGGGCTAATGAAAAACTGTTTTTT. Complete variable domain (other parts from reference TRBV2 and TRBJ1-4): EPEVTQTPSHQVTQMGQEVILRCVPISNHLYFYWYRQILGQKVEFLVSFYNNEISEKSEIFDDQFSVERPDGSNFTLKIRSTKLEDSAMYFCASIRDGGANEKLFFGSGTQLSVL.

The J gene is TRBJ2-5, the V gene TRBV7-8; a possible D gene is TRBD1 (6 bases). Trimming took 11 bases from V and 1 from J, leaving 14 bases between them. CDR1 is SGHVS, CDR2 FQNEAQ, per germline. This CDR3 has 13 residues. The CDR3, as DNA: TGTGCCTCCACCAGGGACATCCAAGAGACCCAGTACTTC. It translates to CASTRDIQETQYF.

Concerning this clone itself: The same CDR3 also results from other DNA sequences found in this sample. The rearrangement links TRBV29-1 to TRBJ1-5; 10 positions agree with TRBD1. Germline-derived CDR1 and CDR2 are SQVTM and ANQGSEA. The CDR3 contains 12 residues. The V segment lost 6 bases and the J segment 4 bases; nucleotides outside the gene matches: 0. CDR3 DNA sequence: TGCAGCGTGGGACAGGGGAATCAGCCCCAGCATTTT. It codes for CSVGQGNQPQHF.

The V call is TRBV5-1, the J call TRBJ2-5; 12 bases agree with TRBD2. The V and J ends lost 4 bases and 2 bases, in that order; junction bases with no gene match: 9. Germline V gene data show CDR1 as SGHRS and CDR2 as YFSETQ. CDR3 length equals 17 residues. CDR3: CASSLGLAGTLQETQYF. As DNA, the CDR3 is TGCGCCAGCAGCCTGGGACTAGCGGGCACCTTACAAGAGACCCAGTACTTC.

J is TRBJ1-1 and V is TRBV9; 10 positions agree with TRBD1. The germline V gene has CDR1 SGDLS and CDR2 YYNGEE. Unmatched junction bases numbered 5, after V lost 3 bases and J lost 3 bases. CDR3 length: 15 residues. CDR3 nucleotides: TGTGCCAGCAGCGCCAGGACAGGGGGGTACACTGAAGCTTTCTTT. This encodes CASSARTGGYTEAFF.

The genes are TRBV28 and TRBJ1-5, with D tentatively TRBD1 (5 bases). CDR3 size: 12 residues. V lost 6 bases, J lost 7 bases, and 10 bases lay in between. Germline loops: CDR1 MDHEN, CDR2 SYDVKM. The DNA of the CDR3 is TGTGCCAGCAGGAGGGGAGGGCAGCCCCAGCATTTT. It codes for CASRRGGQPQHF.

The rearrangement joins TRBV19 to TRBJ1-5; 7 bases agree with TRBD1. Germline V gene data show CDR1 as LNHDA and CDR2 as SQIVND (reference sequence). The CDR3 loop spans 14 amino acids. Losses at the gene ends were 5 bases for V and 6 bases for J; bases not matched to a gene: 7. The CDR3 region has the DNA TGTGCCAGTAGTGTTAACAGGGGTGGTCAGCCCCAGCATTTT. It is translated as CASSVNRGGQPQHF. The full variable domain, with the rest looked up from reference TRBV19 and TRBJ1-5, is DGGITQSPKYLFRKEGQNVTLSCEQNLNHDAMYWYRQDPGQGLRLIYYSQIVNDFQKGDIAEGYSVSREKKESFPLTVTSAQKNPTAFYLCASSVNRGGQPQHFGDGTRLSIL.

The chain is built from TRBV5-6 and TRBJ2-1, with a weak D call TRBD1 (6 bases). The length of the CDR3 is 16 residues. Germline V CDR1 and CDR2: SGHDT, YYEEEE. Trimming shortened V by 1 base and J by 6 bases, and 17 bases separated the two germline ends. The CDR3 DNA is TGTGCCAGCAGCTTGTGGTTCGCCCGAGGGGGCAATGAGCAGTTCTTC. Translating gives CASSLWFARGGNEQFF.

The chain uses TRBV5-1 and TRBJ1-4; 7 bases map to TRBD1. CDR3 size: 14 residues. Per germline, CDR1 SGHRS and CDR2 YFSETQ. Unmatched junction bases numbered 3, after V lost 4 bases and J lost 3 bases. The CDR3 bases are TGCGCCAGCAGCATAGACAGGGCTAATGAAAAACTGTTTTTT. It specifies CASSIDRANEKLFF. The whole variable domain, filled in from reference TRBV5-1 and TRBJ1-4, reads KAGVTQTPRYLIKTRGQQVTLSCSPISGHRSVSWYQQTPGQGLQFLFEYFSETQRNKGNFPGRFSGRQFSNSRSEMNVSTLELGDSALYLCASSIDRANEKLFFGSGTQLSVL.

This rearrangement joins TRBV19 to TRBJ1-1; 8 positions match TRBD1. The trim removed 7 bases at V and 1 base at J, leaving 11 bases unmatched. Per germline, CDR1 LNHDA and CDR2 SQIVND (reference sequence). The CDR3 sequence is 16 residues long. The CDR3 here is CASTPRGQVWNTEAFF. CDR3 nucleotide sequence: TGTGCCAGTACCCCCCGGGGACAGGTTTGGAACACTGAAGCTTTCTTT. The full variable domain, completed using reference TRBV19 and TRBJ1-1, is DGGITQSPKYLFRKEGQNVTLSCEQNLNHDAMYWYRQDPGQGLRLIYYSQIVNDFQKGDIAEGYSVSREKKESFPLTVTSAQKNPTAFYLCASTPRGQVWNTEAFFGQGTRLTVV.

DNA of the CDR3: TGTGCCAGCAGCTTGGAGGGTTTGGGCACTGAAGCTTTCTTT. Encoded protein: CASSLEGLGTEAFF. The V and J genes are TRBV11-3 and TRBJ1-1; unclear D gene. Trimming left V 3 bases short and J 4 bases short, with 12 bases between. The CDR3 sequence is 14 residues long. From germline, CDR1 is SGHNT and CDR2 YENEEA. Full variable domain (missing parts from reference TRBV11-3 and TRBJ1-1): EAGVVQSPRYKIIEKKQPVAFWCNPISGHNTLYWYLQNLGQGPELLIRYENEEAVDDSQLPKDRFSAERLKGVDSTLKIQPAELGDSAVYLCASSLEGLGTEAFFGQGTRLTVV.

The chain employs TRBV7-2 and TRBJ1-2; a weak D match, TRBD1 (5 bases). The CDR3 has 13 residues. CDR1 SGHTA and CDR2 FQGNSA come from the germline V gene. Trimming removed 5 bases at V and 6 bases at J, with 13 bases between. The CDR3 DNA follows: TGTGCCAGCAGCCCAATGGGGGGGGATGGCTACACCTTC. Encoded protein: CASSPMGGDGYTF.